The sequence of this T cell receptor (beta chain) was determined in a study of blood T cells in healthy people across ages. Using a J-beta primer mix together with a sample-barcoded 5' primer, a second PCR was run for about 6 to 11 cycles. TCRdb called the 5' RACE reads again in MiXCR, with one record for every CDR3 protein. Among some 550,000 distinct CDR3 sequences, about 45% were seen once, and the ten largest hold roughly 24%. A minimum of 7 million PBMCs was isolated per sample. Total RNA, at least 5 micrograms per sample, was extracted from PBMCs. Germline values: CDR1 SGHRS, CDR2 YFSETQ. The CDR3 is 16 amino acids. J gave up 0 bases and V 6 bases, and 5 bases lay outside the gene matches. On this clonotype: Antigen: not known.

Overall study results and limits: TCR beta diversity correlated strongly with naive T cell percentage. Per million T cells, the diversity of TCR beta decreased roughly linearly as age advanced.

The source is a man aged 80 or over in good health. Sequencing was performed on blood. The rearrangement joins TRBV5-1 to TRBJ2-3, with 12 positions matching TRBD2. The CDR3 region is CASTPGTSGSTDTQYF. The CDR3 DNA reads TGCGCCAGCACTCCCGGGACTAGCGGGAGCACAGATACGCAGTATTTT.